The present entry profiles one TCR beta chain with its context. Since a much larger clone is just one base distant, this may be a read error. Additional DNA sequences in this sample encode the identical CDR3. This sample is part of a study of metastatic and nonmetastatic thyroid tumors. Germline CDR1 and CDR2: SQVTM and ANQGSEA. The CDR3 has 12 amino acids. Trimming took off 5 bases at V and 3 bases at J, with 11 bases between the two ends. Treatment of any kind had been given to no patient before thyroid surgery. TCRdb redid the clone calls on the PCR reads using MiXCR. The data hold some 40,000 clones, with 13% observed a single time.

The rearrangement joins TRBV29-1 to TRBJ2-7; D is ambiguous. The clonotype originates from a female donor with papillary thyroid cancer or a benign thyroid nodule (not recorded which). Some clones in this sample may be carry-over from other donors' samples. The source material was blood. This chain's CDR3 is CSVLTSNYEQYF. CDR3 in DNA: TGCAGCGTTCTGACCAGCAACTACGAGCAGTACTTC.